This T cell receptor beta chain comes out of a study of stem cell transplantation in POMP-related autoinflammatory disease. Study background: Defective thymoproteasomes were hypothesized to impair CD8+ T-cell positive selection. Whole-study findings and limits: Patients with PRAID showed a restricted number of unique TRB V-J gene pairings. PRAID patients trended toward lower TRB diversity and higher clonality in all analyzed T-cell subsets.

V lost 0 bases and J lost 11, with 13 bases in between. This CDR3 comprises 13 residues. Germline V gene sequence: CDR1 SGHNT, CDR2 YENEEA. Details on this clone: The antigen is undetermined.

The protocol was immunoSEQ multiplex PCR, while the TCRdb copy is restricted to in-frame clones and leaves out a portion. The sample has roughly 6,900 clones, over 80% seen once. This clonotype originated in a human donor in good health. This chain uses TRBV11-3 with TRBJ1-1, with D hard to call. The sequencing sample was made of a CXCR5-defined cell subset from PBMCs. CDR3 DNA: TGTGCCAGCAGCTTAGATTTTAGTGGAGGGGCTTTCTTT. It is translated as CASSLDFSGGAFF.